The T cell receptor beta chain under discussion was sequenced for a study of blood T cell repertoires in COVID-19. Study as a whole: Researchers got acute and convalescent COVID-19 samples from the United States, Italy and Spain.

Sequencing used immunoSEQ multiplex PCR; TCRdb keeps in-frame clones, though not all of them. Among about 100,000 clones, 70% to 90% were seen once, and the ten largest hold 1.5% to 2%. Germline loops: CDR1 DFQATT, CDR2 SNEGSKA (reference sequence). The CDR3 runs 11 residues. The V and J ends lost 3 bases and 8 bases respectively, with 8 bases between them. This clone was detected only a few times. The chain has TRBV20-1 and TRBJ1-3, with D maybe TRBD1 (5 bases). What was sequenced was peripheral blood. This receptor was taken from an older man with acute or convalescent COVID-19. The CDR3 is CSASTGDTIYF. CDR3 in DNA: TGCAGTGCTAGTACGGGGGACACCATATATTTT.